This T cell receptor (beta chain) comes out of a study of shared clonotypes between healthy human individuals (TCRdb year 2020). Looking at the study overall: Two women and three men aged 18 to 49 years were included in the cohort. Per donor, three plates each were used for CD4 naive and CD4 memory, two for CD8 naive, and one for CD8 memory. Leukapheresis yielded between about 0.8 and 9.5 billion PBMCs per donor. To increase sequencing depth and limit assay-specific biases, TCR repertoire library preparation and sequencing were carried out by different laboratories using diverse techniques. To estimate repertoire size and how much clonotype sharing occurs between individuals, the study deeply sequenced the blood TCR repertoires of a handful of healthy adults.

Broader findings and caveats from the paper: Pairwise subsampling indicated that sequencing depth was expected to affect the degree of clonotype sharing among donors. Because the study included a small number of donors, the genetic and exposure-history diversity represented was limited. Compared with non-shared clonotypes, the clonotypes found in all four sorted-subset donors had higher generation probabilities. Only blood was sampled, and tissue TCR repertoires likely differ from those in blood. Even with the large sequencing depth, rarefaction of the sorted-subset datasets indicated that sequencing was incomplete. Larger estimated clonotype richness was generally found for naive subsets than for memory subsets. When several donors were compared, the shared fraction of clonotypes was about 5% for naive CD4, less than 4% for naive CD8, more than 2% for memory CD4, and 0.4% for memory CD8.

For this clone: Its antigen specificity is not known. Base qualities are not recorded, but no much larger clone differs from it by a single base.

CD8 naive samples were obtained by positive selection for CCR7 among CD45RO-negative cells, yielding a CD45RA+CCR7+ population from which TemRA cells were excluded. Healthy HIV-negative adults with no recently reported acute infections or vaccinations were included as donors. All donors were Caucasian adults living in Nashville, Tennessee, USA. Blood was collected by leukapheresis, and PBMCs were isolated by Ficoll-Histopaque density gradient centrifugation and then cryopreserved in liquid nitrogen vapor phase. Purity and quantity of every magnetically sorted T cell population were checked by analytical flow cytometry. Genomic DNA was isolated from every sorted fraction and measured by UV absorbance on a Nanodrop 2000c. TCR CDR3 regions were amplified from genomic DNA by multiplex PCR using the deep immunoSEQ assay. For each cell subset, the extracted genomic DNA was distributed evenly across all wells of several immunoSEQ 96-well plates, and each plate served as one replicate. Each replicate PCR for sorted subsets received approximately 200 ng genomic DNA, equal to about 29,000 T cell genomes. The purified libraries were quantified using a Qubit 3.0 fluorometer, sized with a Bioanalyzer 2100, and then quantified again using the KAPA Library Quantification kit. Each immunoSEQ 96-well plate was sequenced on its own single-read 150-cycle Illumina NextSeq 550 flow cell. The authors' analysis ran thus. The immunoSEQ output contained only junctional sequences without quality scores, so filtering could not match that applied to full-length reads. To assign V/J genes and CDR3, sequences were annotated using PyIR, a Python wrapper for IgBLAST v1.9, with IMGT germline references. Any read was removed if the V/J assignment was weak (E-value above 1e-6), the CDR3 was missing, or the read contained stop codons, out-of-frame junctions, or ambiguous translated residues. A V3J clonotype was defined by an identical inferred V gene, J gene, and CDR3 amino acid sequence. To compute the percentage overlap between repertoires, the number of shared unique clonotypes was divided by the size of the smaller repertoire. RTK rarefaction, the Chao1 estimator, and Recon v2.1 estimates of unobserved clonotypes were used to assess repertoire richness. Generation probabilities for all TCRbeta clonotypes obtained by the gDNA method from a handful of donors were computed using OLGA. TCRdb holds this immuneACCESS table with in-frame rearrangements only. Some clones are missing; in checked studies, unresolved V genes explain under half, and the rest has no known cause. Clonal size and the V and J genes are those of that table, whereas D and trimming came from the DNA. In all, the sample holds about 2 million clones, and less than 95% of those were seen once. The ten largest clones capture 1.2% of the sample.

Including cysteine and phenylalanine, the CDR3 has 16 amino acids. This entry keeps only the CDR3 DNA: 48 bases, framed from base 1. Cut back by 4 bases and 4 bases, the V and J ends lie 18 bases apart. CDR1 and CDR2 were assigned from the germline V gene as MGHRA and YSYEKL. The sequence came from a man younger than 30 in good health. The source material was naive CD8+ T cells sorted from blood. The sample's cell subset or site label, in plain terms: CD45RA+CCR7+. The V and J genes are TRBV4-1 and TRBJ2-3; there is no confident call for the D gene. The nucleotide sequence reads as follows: TGCGCCAGCAGCCCCCTGGCGTCGTCCCAGGCAGATACGCAGTATTTT. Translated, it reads CASSPLASSQADTQYF.